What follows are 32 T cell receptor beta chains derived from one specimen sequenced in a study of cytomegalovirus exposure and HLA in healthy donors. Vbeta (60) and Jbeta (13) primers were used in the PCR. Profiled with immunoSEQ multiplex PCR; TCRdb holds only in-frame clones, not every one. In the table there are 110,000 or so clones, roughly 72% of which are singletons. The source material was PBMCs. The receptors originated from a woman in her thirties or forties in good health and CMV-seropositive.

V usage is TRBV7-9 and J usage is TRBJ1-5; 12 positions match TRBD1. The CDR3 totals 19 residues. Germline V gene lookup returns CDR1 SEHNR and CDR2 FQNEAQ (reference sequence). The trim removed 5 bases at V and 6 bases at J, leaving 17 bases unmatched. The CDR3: CASSRETGTGGALSQPQHF. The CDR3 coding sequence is TGTGCCAGCAGCCGAGAGACCGGGACAGGGGGCGCGTTGTCTCAGCCCCAGCATTTT.

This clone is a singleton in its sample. As DNA, the CDR3 is TGTGCCAGCAGTGGGGCTAGCGGGAGGAGATACGAGCAGTACTTC. Translation gives CASSGASGRRYEQYF. The V and J genes are TRBV2 and TRBJ2-7; TRBD2 agrees at 11 bases. Germline V lookup: CDR1 SNHLY, CDR2 FYNNEI. V was clipped by 4 bases and J by 4 bases; unmatched bases: 6. The CDR3 spans 15 residues. Supplemented by reference TRBV2 and TRBJ2-7, the full variable domain reads EPEVTQTPSHQVTQMGQEVILRCVPISNHLYFYWYRQILGQKVEFLVSFYNNEISEKSEIFDDQFSVERPDGSNFTLKIRSTKLEDSAMYFCASSGASGRRYEQYFGPGTRLTVT.

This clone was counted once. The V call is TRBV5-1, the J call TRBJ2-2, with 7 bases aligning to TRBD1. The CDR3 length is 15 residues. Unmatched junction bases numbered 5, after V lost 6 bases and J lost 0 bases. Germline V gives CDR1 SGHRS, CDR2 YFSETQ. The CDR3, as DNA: TGCGCCAGCAACCTCGGACAGGCGAACACCGGGGAGCTGTTTTTT. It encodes CASNLGQANTGELFF.

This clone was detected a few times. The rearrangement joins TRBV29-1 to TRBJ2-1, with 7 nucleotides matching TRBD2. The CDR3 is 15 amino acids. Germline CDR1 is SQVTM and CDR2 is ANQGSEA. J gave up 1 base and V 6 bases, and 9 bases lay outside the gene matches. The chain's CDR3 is CSVDTSVSSYNEQFF. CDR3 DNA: TGCAGCGTAGACACTAGCGTCTCATCCTACAATGAGCAGTTCTTC.

The CDR3 loop reads CASSLALPGQGHGNTIYF. The CDR3 DNA sequence: TGTGCCAGCAGCTTAGCTCTGCCTGGACAGGGTCATGGAAACACCATATATTTT. The chain combines TRBV7-6 with TRBJ1-3; 8 bases agree with TRBD1. V was clipped by 0 bases and J by 3 bases; unmatched bases: 10. The CDR3 is 18 residues long. Germline V gene data show CDR1 as SGHVS and CDR2 as FNYEAQ.

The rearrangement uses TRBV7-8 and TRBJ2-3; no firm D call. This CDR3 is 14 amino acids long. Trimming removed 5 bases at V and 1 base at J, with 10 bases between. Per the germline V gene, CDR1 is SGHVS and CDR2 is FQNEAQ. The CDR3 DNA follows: TGTGCCAGCAGCCTGCAGGCTGGCACAGATACGCAGTATTTT. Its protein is CASSLQAGTDTQYF.

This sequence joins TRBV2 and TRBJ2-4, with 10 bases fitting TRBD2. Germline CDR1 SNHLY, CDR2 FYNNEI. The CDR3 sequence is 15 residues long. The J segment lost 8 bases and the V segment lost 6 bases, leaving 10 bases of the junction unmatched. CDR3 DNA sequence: TGTGCCAGCAGGGTTTTAAGCGGGGGGGCAGACATTCAGTACTTC. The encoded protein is CASRVLSGGADIQYF.

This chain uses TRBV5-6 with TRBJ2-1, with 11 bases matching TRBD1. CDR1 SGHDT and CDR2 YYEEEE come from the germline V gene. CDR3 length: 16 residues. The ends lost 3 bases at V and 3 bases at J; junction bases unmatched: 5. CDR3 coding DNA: TGTGCCAGCAGCTGGGGGGACAGGGGGATCTACAATGAGCAGTTCTTC. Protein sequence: CASSWGDRGIYNEQFF.

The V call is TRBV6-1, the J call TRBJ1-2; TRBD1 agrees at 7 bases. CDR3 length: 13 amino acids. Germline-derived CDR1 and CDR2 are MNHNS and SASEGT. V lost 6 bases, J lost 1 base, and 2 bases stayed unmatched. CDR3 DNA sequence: TGTGCCAGCAGGGGACAGAATAACTATGGCTACACCTTC. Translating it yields CASRGQNNYGYTF.

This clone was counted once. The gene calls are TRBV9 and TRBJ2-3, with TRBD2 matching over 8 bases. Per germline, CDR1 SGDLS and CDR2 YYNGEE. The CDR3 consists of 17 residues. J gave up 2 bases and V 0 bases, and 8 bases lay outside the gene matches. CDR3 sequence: CASSVATTSGLTDTQYF. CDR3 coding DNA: TGTGCCAGCAGCGTAGCTACAACTAGCGGCCTCACAGATACGCAGTATTTT. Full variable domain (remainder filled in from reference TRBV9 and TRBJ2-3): DSGVTQTPKHLITATGQRVTLRCSPRSGDLSVYWYQQSLDQGLQFLIQYYNGEERAKGNILERFSAQQFPDLHSELNLSSLELGDSALYFCASSVATTSGLTDTQYFGPGTRLTVL.

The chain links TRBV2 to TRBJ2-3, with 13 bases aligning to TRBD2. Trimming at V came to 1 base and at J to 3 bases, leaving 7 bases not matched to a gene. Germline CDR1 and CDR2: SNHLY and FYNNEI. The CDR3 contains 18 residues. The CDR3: CASSEEVTSGGQTDTQYF. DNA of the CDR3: TGTGCCAGCAGTGAAGAGGTGACTAGCGGGGGGCAAACAGATACGCAGTATTTT.

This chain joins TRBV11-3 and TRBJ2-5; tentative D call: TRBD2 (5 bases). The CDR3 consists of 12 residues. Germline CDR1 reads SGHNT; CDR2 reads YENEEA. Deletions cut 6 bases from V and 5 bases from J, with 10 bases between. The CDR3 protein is CASRGATETQYF. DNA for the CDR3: TGTGCCAGCAGGGGAGCCACCGAGACCCAGTACTTC.

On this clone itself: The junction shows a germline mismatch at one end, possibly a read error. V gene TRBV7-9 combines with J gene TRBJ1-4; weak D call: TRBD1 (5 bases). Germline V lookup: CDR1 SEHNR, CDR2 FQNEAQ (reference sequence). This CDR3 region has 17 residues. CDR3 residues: CSSSARGRRVGDEKLFF. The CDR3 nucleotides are TGTTCCAGCAGCGCGCGGGGGAGGCGAGTAGGGGATGAAAAACTGTTTTTT. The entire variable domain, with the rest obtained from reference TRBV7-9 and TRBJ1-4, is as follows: DTGVSQNPRHKITKRGQNVTFRCDPISEHNRLYWYRQTLGQGPEFLTYFQNEAQLEKSRLLSDRFSAERPKGSFSTLEIQRTEQGDSAMYLCSSSARGRRVGDEKLFFGSGTQLSVL.

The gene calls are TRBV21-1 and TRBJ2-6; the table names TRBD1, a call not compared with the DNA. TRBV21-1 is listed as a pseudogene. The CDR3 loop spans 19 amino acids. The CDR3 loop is CASSSCLRDSPSGANVLTF. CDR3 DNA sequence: TGTGCCAGCAGCTCGTGTCTTCGGGACAGCCCCTCTGGGGCCAACGTCCTGACTTTC.

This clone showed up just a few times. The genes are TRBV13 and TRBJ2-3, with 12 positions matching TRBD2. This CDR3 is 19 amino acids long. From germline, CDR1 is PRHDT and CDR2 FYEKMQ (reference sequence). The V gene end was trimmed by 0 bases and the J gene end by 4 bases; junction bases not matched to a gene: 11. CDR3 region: CASSLGFGTSGFRADTQYF. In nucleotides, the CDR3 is TGTGCCAGCAGCTTAGGATTTGGGACTAGCGGGTTCCGCGCAGATACGCAGTATTTT.

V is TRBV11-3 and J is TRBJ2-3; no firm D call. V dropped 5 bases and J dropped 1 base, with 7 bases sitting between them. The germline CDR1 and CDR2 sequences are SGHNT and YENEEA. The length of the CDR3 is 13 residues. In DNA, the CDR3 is TGTGCCAGCAGCCCTGAGGGCACAGATACGCAGTATTTT. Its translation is CASSPEGTDTQYF.

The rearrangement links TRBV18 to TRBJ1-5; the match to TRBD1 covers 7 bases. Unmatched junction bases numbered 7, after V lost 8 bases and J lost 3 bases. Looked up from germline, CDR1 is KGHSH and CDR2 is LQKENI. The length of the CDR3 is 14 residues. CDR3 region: CASRGDSLNQPQHF. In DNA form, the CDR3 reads TGTGCCAGCCGAGGGGACAGTCTCAATCAGCCCCAGCATTTT. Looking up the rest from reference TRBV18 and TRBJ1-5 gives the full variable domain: NAGVMQNPRHLVRRRGQEARLRCSPMKGHSHVYWYRQLPEEGLKFMVYLQKENIIDESGMPKERFSAEFPKEGPSILRIQQVVRGDSAAYFCASRGDSLNQPQHFGDGTRLSIL.

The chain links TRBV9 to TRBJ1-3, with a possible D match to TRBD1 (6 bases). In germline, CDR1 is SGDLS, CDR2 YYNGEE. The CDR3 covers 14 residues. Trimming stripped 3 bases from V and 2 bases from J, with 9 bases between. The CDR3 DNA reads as TGTGCCAGCAGCGAAACAGGGCCTGGAAACACCATATATTTT. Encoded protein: CASSETGPGNTIYF.

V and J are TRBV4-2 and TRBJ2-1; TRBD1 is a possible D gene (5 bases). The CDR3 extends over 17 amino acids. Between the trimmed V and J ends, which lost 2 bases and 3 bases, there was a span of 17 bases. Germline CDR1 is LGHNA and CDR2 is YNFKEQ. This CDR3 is CASSQRSGQGFYNEQFF. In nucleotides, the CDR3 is TGTGCCAGCAGCCAAAGGTCGGGCCAGGGCTTCTACAATGAGCAGTTCTTC.

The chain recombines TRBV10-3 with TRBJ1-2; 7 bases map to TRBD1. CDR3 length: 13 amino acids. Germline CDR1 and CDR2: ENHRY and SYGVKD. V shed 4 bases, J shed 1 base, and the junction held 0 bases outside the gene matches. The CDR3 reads CAISGQGNYGYTF. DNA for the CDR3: TGTGCCATCAGTGGACAGGGTAACTATGGCTACACCTTC.

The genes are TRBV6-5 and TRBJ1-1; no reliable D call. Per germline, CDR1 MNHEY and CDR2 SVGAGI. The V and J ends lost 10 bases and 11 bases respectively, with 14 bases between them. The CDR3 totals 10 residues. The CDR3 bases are TGTGCCACGTTCAACTTGCGGGCTTTCTTT. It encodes CATFNLRAFF.

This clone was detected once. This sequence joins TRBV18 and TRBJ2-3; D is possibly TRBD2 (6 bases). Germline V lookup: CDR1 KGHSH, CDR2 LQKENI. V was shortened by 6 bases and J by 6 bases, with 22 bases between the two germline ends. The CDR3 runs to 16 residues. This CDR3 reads CASSRFVLADRDTQYF. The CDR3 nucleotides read TGTGCCAGCTCCCGATTCGTACTAGCCGACCGGGATACGCAGTATTTT.

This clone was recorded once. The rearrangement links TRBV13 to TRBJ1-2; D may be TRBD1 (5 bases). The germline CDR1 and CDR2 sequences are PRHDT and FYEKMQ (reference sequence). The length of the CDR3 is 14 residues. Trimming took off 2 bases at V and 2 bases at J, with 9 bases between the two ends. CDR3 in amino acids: CASSLWGDNYGYTF. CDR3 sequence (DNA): TGTGCCAGCAGCTTATGGGGGGACAACTATGGCTACACCTTC.

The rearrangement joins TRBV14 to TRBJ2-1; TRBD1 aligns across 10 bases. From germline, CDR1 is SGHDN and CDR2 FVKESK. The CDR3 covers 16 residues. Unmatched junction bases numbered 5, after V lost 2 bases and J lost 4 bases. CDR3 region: CASSQNRDRGYNEQFF. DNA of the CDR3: TGTGCCAGCAGCCAAAACCGGGACAGGGGATACAATGAGCAGTTCTTC.

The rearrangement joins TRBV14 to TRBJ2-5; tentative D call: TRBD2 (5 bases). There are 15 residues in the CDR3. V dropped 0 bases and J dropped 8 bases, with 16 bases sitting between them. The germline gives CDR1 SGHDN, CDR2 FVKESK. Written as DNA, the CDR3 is TGTGCCAGCAGCCAAGAAGTTGGAGGACCTCTTACCCAGTACTTC. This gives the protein CASSQEVGGPLTQYF.

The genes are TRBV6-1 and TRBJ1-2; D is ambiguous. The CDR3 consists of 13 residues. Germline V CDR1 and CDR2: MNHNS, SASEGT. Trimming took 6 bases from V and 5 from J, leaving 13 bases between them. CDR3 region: CASREVRVYGYTF. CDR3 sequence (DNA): TGTGCCAGCAGGGAGGTTAGGGTTTATGGCTACACCTTC.

CDR3 region: CASGPSSNTGELFF. The CDR3 bases are TGTGCCAGCGGGCCCTCCTCGAACACCGGGGAGCTGTTTTTT. The V gene is TRBV7-3, the J gene TRBJ2-2; D remains ambiguous. V was shortened by 8 bases and J by 0 bases, with 10 bases between the two germline ends. Per the germline V gene, CDR1 is SGHTA and CDR2 is FQGTGA. The CDR3 covers 14 residues.

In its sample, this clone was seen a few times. The CDR3 loop reads CASSWQGRNIQYF. DNA for the CDR3: TGTGCCAGCAGTTGGCAGGGTCGAAACATTCAGTACTTC. V usage is TRBV6-6 and J usage is TRBJ2-4, with D perhaps matching TRBD1 (5 bases). The CDR3 is 13 residues long. The V and J ends lost 4 bases and 6 bases respectively, with 10 bases between them. Germline-derived CDR1 and CDR2 are MNHNY and SVGAGI (reference sequence).

The CDR3 protein is CSVVRNTGELFF. CDR3 nucleotides: TGCAGCGTTGTTAGAAACACCGGGGAGCTGTTTTTT. This chain joins TRBV29-1 and TRBJ2-2; D gene ambiguous. The CDR3 runs 12 residues. V was shortened by 4 bases and J by 2 bases, with 5 bases between the two germline ends. Germline V lookup: CDR1 SQVTM, CDR2 ANQGSEA.

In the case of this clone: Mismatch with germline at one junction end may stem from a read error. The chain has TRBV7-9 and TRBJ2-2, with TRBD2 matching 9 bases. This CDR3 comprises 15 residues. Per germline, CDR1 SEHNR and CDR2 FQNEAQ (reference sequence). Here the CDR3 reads CSSSQTSGYTGELFF. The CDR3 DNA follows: TGTTCCAGCAGCCAGACTAGCGGATACACCGGGGAGCTGTTTTTT.

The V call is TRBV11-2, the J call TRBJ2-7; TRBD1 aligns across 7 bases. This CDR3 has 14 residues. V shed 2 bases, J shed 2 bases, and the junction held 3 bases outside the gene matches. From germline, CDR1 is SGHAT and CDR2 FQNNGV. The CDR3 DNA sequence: TGTGCCAGCAGCTTAAATACAGGGGCCTACGAGCAGTACTTC. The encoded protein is CASSLNTGAYEQYF.

The CDR3: CASSSWTGAGNQPQHF. The CDR3 DNA sequence: TGTGCCAGCAGTTCCTGGACAGGGGCAGGCAATCAGCCCCAGCATTTT. This chain links TRBV28 with TRBJ1-5, with 9 bases identical to TRBD1. Trimming took 4 bases from V and 2 from J; bases not matched to a gene: 6. Germline V gives CDR1 MDHEN, CDR2 SYDVKM. The CDR3 extends over 16 amino acids.